A selection of T cell receptor beta chains follows, all from one sample in a study of shared clonotypes between healthy human individuals. The data were produced by immunoSEQ multiplex PCR, yet TCRdb's version contains in-frame clones alone and is incomplete. The sample consists of roughly 600,000 clones, 95% to 98% of them appearing once. Specimen: naive CD8+ T cells sorted from blood. These TCRs come from a man aged 25 to 40 in good health. Each CDR3 is given with its conserved first and last residue. D genes are given only for firm matches. Expanded clones get a size class; other rows say once, few or many, or leave the size out.

-	TRBV20-1	-	TRBJ1-3	CSAREVDTIYF	TGCAGTGCTAGGGAAGTAGACACCATATATTTT
-	TRBV5-8	TRBD2	TRBJ2-7	CASTSRTSGSYEQYF	TGTGCCAGCACCTCCCGGACTAGCGGGAGCTACGAGCAGTACTTC
-	TRBV7-8	TRBD2	TRBJ2-7	CASSLVPGGLAGAYEQYF	TGTGCCAGCAGCTTAGTTCCAGGGGGACTAGCGGGAGCCTACGAGCAGTACTTC
-	TRBV28	-	TRBJ2-7	CASSFASRGNHEQYF	TGTGCCAGCAGTTTCGCGTCAAGGGGCAATCACGAGCAGTACTTC
-	TRBV4-1	-	TRBJ2-1	CASSRRQDSNNEQFF	TGCGCCAGCAGCCGCCGACAGGACAGTAACAATGAGCAGTTCTTC
-	TRBV10-2	TRBD1	TRBJ2-1	CASHSAGQGAYNEQFF	TGCGCCAGCCACTCGGCGGGACAGGGAGCCTACAATGAGCAGTTCTTC
-	TRBV28	-	TRBJ1-5	CASSLDGQPQHF	TGTGCCAGCAGTCTAGACGGCCAGCCCCAGCATTTT
-	TRBV27	TRBD2	TRBJ2-5	CASSAGWLAGQYF	TGTGCCAGCAGTGCCGGGTGGCTAGCGGGCCAGTACTTC
-	TRBV29-1	-	TRBJ1-1	CSVTQPGGTEAFF	TGCAGCGTTACCCAGCCGGGGGGGACTGAAGCTTTCTTT
-	TRBV7-3	TRBD2	TRBJ2-3	CASSSPGLAGGPGEADTQYF	TGTGCCAGCAGCTCCCCGGGACTAGCGGGAGGGCCTGGGGAGGCAGATACGCAGTATTTT
-	TRBV9	TRBD1	TRBJ1-1	CASSPRTGLSNTEAFF	TGTGCCAGCAGCCCAAGGACAGGGCTGTCGAACACTGAAGCTTTCTTT
-	TRBV18	TRBD1	TRBJ2-5	CASSTVDRAWGETQYF	TGTGCCAGCTCAACCGTGGACAGGGCTTGGGGAGAGACCCAGTACTTC
once	TRBV7-6	-	TRBJ2-1	CASTTRLAYNEQFF	TGTGCCAGCACGACGAGACTAGCCTACAATGAGCAGTTCTTC
-	TRBV7-9	-	TRBJ2-1	CASSLVGIEQFF	TGTGCCAGCAGCTTAGTTGGGATTGAGCAGTTCTTC
-	TRBV19	TRBD1	TRBJ2-1	CASSVHHRGAYNEQFF	TGTGCCAGTAGCGTGCACCACAGGGGGGCCTACAATGAGCAGTTCTTC
-	TRBV2	-	TRBJ2-1	CASSDASAGDEQFF	TGTGCCAGCAGTGACGCTAGTGCGGGCGATGAGCAGTTCTTC